A single sample is the source of the 23 T cell receptor beta chains below, sequenced in a study of CXCR3-negative and CXCR3-positive naive CD8 T cells. Study results and caveats: More hydrophobic TRB CDR3s were found in CXCR3-positive naive cells than in CXCR3-negative naive cells.

It was by 5' RACE with UMI labels that the TRB cDNA libraries were prepared. TCRdb re-called the 5' RACE reads; one entry per CDR3 protein, DNA not given. In all, the sample yields some 150,000 distinct CDR3 sequences. These receptors' targets are unknown. Sample: naive CXCR3+ CD8+ T cells from blood. The subset is: CD45RO-CCR7+CD27+CD95- naive CD8+ T cells expressing CXCR3 (TNR3+). Receptors originate from a human donor in good health. Some clones in this sample may be carry-over from other donors' samples.

The V and J genes are TRBV7-9 and TRBJ2-2; TCRdb selects TRBD2, and the lack of DNA leaves this call unchecked. In germline, CDR1 is SEHNR, CDR2 FQNEAQ (reference sequence). This CDR3 has 16 residues. CDR3 region: CASSLTSGRYTGELFF.

V is TRBV7-6 and J is TRBJ2-1; TCRdb indicates TRBD2, and absent DNA this call remains unverified. This CDR3 comprises 16 residues. Germline assignment: CDR1 SGHVS and CDR2 FNYEAQ. CDR3 sequence: CASSLEASPRNDEQFF.

J is TRBJ1-2 and V is TRBV29-1. The CDR3 extends over 14 amino acids. CDR1 is SQVTM, CDR2 ANQGSEA, per germline. CDR3 sequence reads: CSVERPDEEGGYTF.

The chain combines TRBV6-6 with TRBJ1-5; TCRdb picks TRBD1, but there is no DNA to check that call. The CDR3 length is 15 residues. CDR1 and CDR2 (germline): MNHNY, SVGAGI (reference sequence). The CDR3 spells CASSYLDRVDQPQHF.

The chain carries TRBV6-5 and TRBJ2-3. In germline, CDR1 is MNHEY, CDR2 SVGAGI. The CDR3 length is 13 residues. The CDR3 reads CASSYEQTDTQYF.

The V gene is TRBV29-1, the J gene TRBJ2-3; TCRdb reports TRBD2, a call that lacks DNA to check it against. This CDR3 is 12 amino acids long. CDR1 is SQVTM, CDR2 ANQGSEA, per germline. This CDR3 reads CSGRGDPNTQYF.

The chain's CDR3 is CATSAGETAGELFF. The chain carries TRBV24-1 and TRBJ2-2; there is no DNA to check the TCRdb D call of TRBD1. The length of the CDR3 is 14 residues. CDR1 is KGHDR, CDR2 SFDVKD, per germline.

The chain couples TRBV7-3 to TRBJ2-1; TCRdb names TRBD2, which stays unverified in the absence of DNA. The CDR3 spans 12 residues. CDR1 is SGHTA and CDR2 is FQGTGA in the germline V gene. CDR3 in amino acids: CASSRSAGEQFF.

The V gene is TRBV5-6, the J gene TRBJ2-1; TCRdb selects TRBD1, and the lack of DNA leaves this call unchecked. The germline V gene encodes CDR1 SGHDT and CDR2 YYEEEE. CDR3 size: 16 residues. CDR3 in amino acids: CASSLVNRLINNEQFF. The full variable domain, its missing parts supplied by reference TRBV5-6 and TRBJ2-1, is DAGVTQSPTHLIKTRGQQVTLRCSPKSGHDTVSWYQQALGQGPQFIFQYYEEEERQRGNFPDRFSGHQFPNYSSELNVNALLLGDSALYLCASSLVNRLINNEQFFGPGTRLTVL.

V gene TRBV28 combines with J gene TRBJ2-7; the TCRdb call, TRBD1, lacks DNA for checking. CDR3 size: 15 residues. Germline V gene lookup returns CDR1 MDHEN and CDR2 SYDVKM. CDR3 region: CASSLTGGLSHEQYF.

The chain joins TRBV13 to TRBJ1-1. CDR1 is PRHDT and CDR2 is FYEKMQ in the germline V gene (reference sequence). There are 14 residues in the CDR3. CDR3 in amino acids: CASSLVPREGEAFF.

This rearrangement joins TRBV29-1 to TRBJ2-1; TCRdb names TRBD1, which stays unverified in the absence of DNA. Germline CDR1 and CDR2: SQVTM and ANQGSEA. The CDR3 runs to 15 residues. The CDR3 loop reads CSVELQGTLYNEQFF.

The rearrangement links TRBV2 to TRBJ2-5; TCRdb's assignment of TRBD2 cannot be checked, as there is no DNA. This CDR3 spans 17 amino acids. The germline V gene encodes CDR1 SNHLY and CDR2 FYNNEI. The CDR3 sequence: CASSSYGLAGYLETQYF.

This rearrangement joins TRBV9 to TRBJ1-1; the TCRdb D gene call, TRBD1, has no DNA to confirm it. This CDR3 contains 14 residues. Germline CDR1 is SGDLS and CDR2 is YYNGEE. This chain's CDR3 is CASSVGQGDTEAFF.

The chain has TRBV4-3 and TRBJ2-1; TCRdb designates TRBD1, a call that cannot be tested without DNA. This CDR3 has 16 residues. Germline V CDR1 and CDR2: LGHNA, YSLEER. The CDR3 spells CASSQELTGGYNEQFF.

The chain combines TRBV29-1 with TRBJ1-2; TCRdb's assignment of TRBD1 cannot be checked, as there is no DNA. Germline-derived CDR1 and CDR2 are SQVTM and ANQGSEA. The CDR3 sequence is 12 residues long. CDR3 amino acids: CSVVPPNGGYTF.

V is TRBV3-1 and J is TRBJ1-1; TCRdb calls TRBD1, which cannot be checked without DNA. There are 17 residues in the CDR3. Germline V gene data show CDR1 as LGHDT and CDR2 as YNNKEL (reference sequence). CDR3 sequence: CASSQRPGTGTNTEAFF.

J is TRBJ2-7 and V is TRBV13; TCRdb designates TRBD1, a call that cannot be tested without DNA. From germline, CDR1 is PRHDT and CDR2 FYEKMQ (reference sequence). CDR3 length: 15 amino acids. The CDR3 spells CASSLGRGRGYEQYF.

V is TRBV5-1 and J is TRBJ2-7; no DNA is available, so the TRBD1 call from TCRdb remains unchecked. Germline assignment: CDR1 SGHRS and CDR2 YFSETQ. The CDR3 has 14 amino acids. CDR3 in amino acids: CASSLRQGAYEQYF.

V usage is TRBV7-6 and J usage is TRBJ1-1. CDR3 size: 12 residues. CDR1 is SGHVS, CDR2 FNYEAQ, per germline. CDR3: CASSSTLGEAFF.

This rearrangement joins TRBV7-9 to TRBJ2-2. CDR1 is SEHNR, CDR2 FQNEAQ, per germline (reference sequence). The CDR3 extends over 15 amino acids. The CDR3 spells CASSSSGIPDGELFF.

The gene calls are TRBV6-6 and TRBJ1-1; TCRdb names TRBD1, which stays unverified in the absence of DNA. The CDR3 has 14 residues. The germline V gene has CDR1 MNHNY and CDR2 SVGAGI (reference sequence). The chain's CDR3 is CASSYGAGNTEAFF.

The genes are TRBV5-1 and TRBJ1-1; TCRdb returns TRBD1, unconfirmable since there is no DNA. From germline, CDR1 is SGHRS and CDR2 YFSETQ. The CDR3 spans 15 residues. The CDR3 loop is CASSLVQGEDTEAFF.